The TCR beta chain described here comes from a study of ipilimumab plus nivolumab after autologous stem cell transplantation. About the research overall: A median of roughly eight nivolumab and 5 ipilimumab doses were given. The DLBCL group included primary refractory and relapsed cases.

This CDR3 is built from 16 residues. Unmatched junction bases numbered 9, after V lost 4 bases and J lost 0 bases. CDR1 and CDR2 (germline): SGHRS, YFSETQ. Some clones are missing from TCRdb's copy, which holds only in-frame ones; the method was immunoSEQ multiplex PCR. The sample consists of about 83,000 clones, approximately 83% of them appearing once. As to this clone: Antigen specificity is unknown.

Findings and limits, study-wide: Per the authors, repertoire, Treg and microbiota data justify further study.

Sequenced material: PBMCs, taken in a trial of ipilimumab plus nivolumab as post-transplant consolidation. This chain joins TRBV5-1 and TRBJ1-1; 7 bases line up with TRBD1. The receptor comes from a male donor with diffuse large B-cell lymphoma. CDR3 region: CASSARIGQVNTEAFF. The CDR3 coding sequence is TGCGCCAGCAGCGCGCGTATCGGACAGGTGAACACTGAAGCTTTCTTT.